The 19 T cell receptor beta chains below all came from one sample that was sequenced in a study of diagnostic markers for celiac disease. TCRdb re-analyzed the reads; it lists each CDR3 protein once, without DNA. This repertoire includes some 250 distinct CDR3 sequences. The specimen sequenced was either unsorted cells or a sorted T cell fraction (not recorded which). These TCRs come from a human donor. This table probably holds off-target reads from a library built for another chain.

The gene calls are TRBV5-6 and TRBJ1-5; TCRdb designates TRBD1, a call that cannot be tested without DNA. CDR1 SGHDT and CDR2 YYEEEE come from the germline V gene. CDR3 length: 16 residues. The CDR3 loop reads CASSLYGGAPNQPQHF. Full variable domain (outside the CDR3, taken from reference TRBV5-6 and TRBJ1-5): DAGVTQSPTHLIKTRGQQVTLRCSPKSGHDTVSWYQQALGQGPQFIFQYYEEEERQRGNFPDRFSGHQFPNYSSELNVNALLLGDSALYLCASSLYGGAPNQPQHFGDGTRLSIL.

This clonotype shows up as hyperexpanded by frequency. The chain uses TRBV27 and TRBJ1-6; the TCRdb D gene call, TRBD1, has no DNA to confirm it. In germline, CDR1 is MNHEY, CDR2 SMNVEV (reference sequence). The CDR3 length is 15 residues. This CDR3 reads CASSEYRDAHSPLHF.

This clonotype is deemed large (0.1 to 1%) by its frequency. The chain recombines TRBV9 with TRBJ2-3. Germline CDR1 is SGDLS and CDR2 is YYNGEE. CDR3 length: 12 amino acids. CDR3 loop: CASSASRDTQYF.

According to its frequency, this clonotype is hyperexpanded (1% or more). The rearrangement joins TRBV29-1 to TRBJ2-2; as DNA is missing, the TRBD1 call by TCRdb cannot be tested. Germline V gene lookup returns CDR1 SQVTM and CDR2 ANQGSEA. The CDR3 runs to 16 residues. CDR3 amino acids: CSAGGPGQLNTGELFF.

The chain carries TRBV29-1 and TRBJ2-2; TCRdb lists TRBD1, though no DNA is available to test this call. The CDR3 is 12 residues long. Germline V CDR1 and CDR2: SQVTM, ANQGSEA. The chain's CDR3 is CSVNDGNTELFF.

Considering frequency, this clonotype is hyperexpanded. The V gene is TRBV28, the J gene TRBJ2-2; without DNA, the TCRdb call of TRBD2 cannot be checked. This CDR3 has 17 residues. The V gene's germline CDR1 is MDHEN and CDR2 SYDVKM. The CDR3 protein is CASSSLRGLAVTGELFF.

CDR3: CASSIALGVGEAFF. The chain carries TRBV19 and TRBJ1-1; the TCRdb D gene call, TRBD1, has no DNA to confirm it. Germline assignment: CDR1 LNHDA and CDR2 SQIVND (reference sequence). The length of the CDR3 is 14 residues.

This clonotype is medium-sized by frequency. V and J are TRBV5-1 and TRBJ2-3; lacking DNA, the TRBD1 call made by TCRdb goes unchecked. Per germline, CDR1 SGHRS and CDR2 YFSETQ. This CDR3 has 15 residues. The CDR3 reads CASSLRGLGSDTQYF.

The J gene is TRBJ2-7, the V gene TRBV7-6; TCRdb picks TRBD2, but there is no DNA to check that call. CDR1 and CDR2 from the germline V gene are SGHVS and FNYEAQ. The CDR3 sequence is 16 residues long. The CDR3 reads CASSLDRGGVSYEQYF.

This chain joins TRBV5-1 and TRBJ2-1; TCRdb calls TRBD1, which cannot be checked without DNA. The CDR3 sequence is 15 residues long. Germline CDR1 and CDR2: SGHRS and YFSETQ. CDR3 region: CASSGRDRGANEQFF.

This clonotype is labeled hyperexpanded based on frequency. V and J are TRBV12-3 or TRBV12-4 and TRBJ1-1. This CDR3 has 14 residues. The chain's CDR3 is CASSLTTLNTEAFF.

This clonotype shows up as hyperexpanded (1% or more) by frequency. The V gene is TRBV5-1, the J gene TRBJ1-5; TCRdb reports TRBD1, a call that lacks DNA to check it against. This CDR3 has 15 amino acids. Per the germline V gene, CDR1 is SGHRS and CDR2 is YFSETQ. The CDR3 loop reads CASSLVGDGSQPQHF.

This clonotype is labeled medium-sized (0.01 to 0.1%) based on frequency. The rearrangement links TRBV5-5 to TRBJ2-3. Germline V gives CDR1 SGHKS, CDR2 YYEKEE (reference sequence). The CDR3 length is 14 residues. This chain's CDR3 is CASSLEAFTDTQYF.

The chain combines TRBV29-1 with TRBJ2-1; no DNA is available, so the TRBD2 call from TCRdb remains unchecked. The CDR3 covers 14 residues. Germline CDR1 is SQVTM and CDR2 is ANQGSEA. The CDR3 sequence: CSVDGSGMYNEQFF.

This clonotype is called medium-sized based on its frequency. The genes are TRBV5-6 and TRBJ1-3; no DNA is available, so the TRBD1 call from TCRdb remains unchecked. CDR1 SGHDT and CDR2 YYEEEE come from the germline V gene. The CDR3 totals 17 residues. CDR3 amino acids: CASSLVRDSDSGNTIYF.

According to its frequency, this clonotype is medium-sized. The J gene is TRBJ1-1, the V gene TRBV5-6; absent DNA, TCRdb's TRBD1 call cannot be checked. The CDR3 has 16 residues. Germline lookup yields CDR1 SGHDT and CDR2 YYEEEE. The chain's CDR3 is CASSLDRRGGRTEAFF.

This clonotype is hyperexpanded by frequency. The CDR3 sequence: CASSQLEGRGRNQPQHF. J is TRBJ1-5 and V is TRBV4-1; the TCRdb D gene call, TRBD1, has no DNA to confirm it. There are 17 residues in the CDR3. CDR1 and CDR2 from the germline V gene are MGHRA and YSYEKL.

In terms of frequency, this clonotype is medium-sized. The CDR3 reads CASRTPIRGVDTQYF. V and J are TRBV28 and TRBJ2-3; TCRdb gives TRBD1 as the D gene, but with no DNA this cannot be confirmed. From germline, CDR1 is MDHEN and CDR2 SYDVKM. The CDR3 extends over 15 amino acids.

V is TRBV28 and J is TRBJ1-1; TCRdb names TRBD1, which stays unverified in the absence of DNA. Germline V lookup: CDR1 MDHEN, CDR2 SYDVKM. The CDR3 loop spans 18 amino acids. The chain's CDR3 is CASTGRPTYEFQHPGAFF.